These 9 T cell receptor beta chains came from one sample sequenced in a study of cytomegalovirus exposure and HLA in healthy donors. Researchers ran the PCR with 60 Vbeta and 13 Jbeta primers. Data came from immunoSEQ multiplex PCR; TCRdb stores just in-frame clones and leaves some out. This table holds fewer than 200,000 clones, just over 70% found once. Sequencing was carried out using PBMCs. The receptors shown here come from a human donor in good health.

V is TRBV18 and J is TRBJ2-2, with TRBD1 matching over 8 bases. This CDR3 has 17 amino acids. Germline V CDR1 and CDR2: KGHSH, LQKENI. With V trimmed by 4 bases and J by 0 bases, 7 bases remained unmatched. CDR3 coding DNA: TGTGCCAGCTCACGGAGGCAACAGGGGGCGAACACCGGGGAGCTGTTTTTT. Translated: CASSRRQQGANTGELFF.

The chain couples TRBV23-1 to TRBJ1-5; 9 nucleotides line up with TRBD1. TRBV23-1 is an ORF; its function is uncertain. V shed 0 bases, J shed 2 bases, and the junction held 11 bases outside the gene matches. The CDR3 contains 19 residues. The CDR3 nucleotides are TGCGCCAGCAGTCAATCCTCAGGACAGGGGTGGTTGGGCAATCAGCCCCAGCATTTT. Protein: CASSQSSGQGWLGNQPQHF.

The CDR3 region is CASSQPDRVPSNGYTF. The CDR3 coding sequence is TGTGCCAGCAGCCAGCCGGACAGGGTCCCCTCCAATGGCTACACCTTC. The chain combines TRBV7-2 with TRBJ1-2; 8 bases align to TRBD1. There are 16 residues in the CDR3. Per germline, CDR1 SGHTA and CDR2 FQGNSA. The trim removed 5 bases at V and 6 bases at J, leaving 14 bases unmatched. The entire variable domain, with the rest obtained from reference TRBV7-2 and TRBJ1-2, is as follows: GAGVSQSPSNKVTEKGKDVELRCDPISGHTALYWYRQSLGQGLEFLIYFQGNSAPDKSGLPSDRFSAERTGGSVSTLTIQRTQQEDSAVYLCASSQPDRVPSNGYTFGSGTRLTVV.

V usage is TRBV7-2 and J usage is TRBJ1-3; possibly TRBD1 for D (6 bases). Trimming stripped 1 base from V and 4 bases from J, with 11 bases between. The CDR3 runs to 15 residues. Germline CDR1 reads SGHTA; CDR2 reads FQGNSA. The CDR3 DNA is TGTGCCAGCAGCTTAGTCGGGGGGCTCGGAAACACCATATATTTT. Its translation is CASSLVGGLGNTIYF.

This sequence joins TRBV7-9 and TRBJ1-3; D is undetermined. CDR3 length: 14 amino acids. The V and J ends lost 5 bases and 0 bases respectively, with 8 bases between them. The germline gives CDR1 SEHNR, CDR2 FQNEAQ (reference sequence). DNA for the CDR3: TGTGCCAGCAGCCCCGGTGGCTCTGGAAACACCATATATTTT. Translating gives CASSPGGSGNTIYF.

This CDR3 reads CASASQGGFYEQYF. Here the CDR3 DNA reads TGTGCCAGCGCCTCACAGGGGGGATTCTACGAGCAGTACTTC. The rearrangement links TRBV19 to TRBJ2-7; 8 bases agree with TRBD1. From germline, CDR1 is LNHDA and CDR2 SQIVND (reference sequence). The V segment lost 9 bases and the J segment 3 bases; nucleotides outside the gene matches: 10. The CDR3 sequence is 14 residues long. The full variable domain, rest sourced from reference TRBV19 and TRBJ2-7, is DGGITQSPKYLFRKEGQNVTLSCEQNLNHDAMYWYRQDPGQGLRLIYYSQIVNDFQKGDIAEGYSVSREKKESFPLTVTSAQKNPTAFYLCASASQGGFYEQYFGPGTRLTVT.

The chain employs TRBV6-1 and TRBJ1-6; D is unresolved. Germline CDR1 is MNHNS and CDR2 is SASEGT. V was trimmed by 4 bases and J by 9 bases, leaving 7 bases between them. This CDR3 spans 12 amino acids. This chain's CDR3 is CASSVFSSPLHF. In nucleotides, the CDR3 is TGTGCCAGCAGTGTCTTCAGTTCACCCCTCCACTTT.

The chain carries TRBV30 and TRBJ2-1, with TRBD2 matching over 8 bases. V shed 0 bases and J 8 bases; nucleotides not matched to a gene: 9. Germline CDR1 is GTSNPN and CDR2 is SVGIG (reference sequence). This CDR3 region has 15 residues. The CDR3 sequence: CAWSVTGGGRDEQFF. CDR3 DNA sequence: TGTGCCTGGAGTGTCACAGGCGGGGGGAGGGATGAGCAGTTCTTC. Full variable domain (rest looked up from reference TRBV30 and TRBJ2-1): SQTIHQWPATLVQPVGSPLSLECTVEGTSNPNLYWYRQAAGRGLQLLFYSVGIGQISSEVPQNLSASRPQDRQFILSSKKLLLSDSGFYLCAWSVTGGGRDEQFFGPGTRLTVL.

The chain combines TRBV18 with TRBJ1-2; 8 nucleotides line up with TRBD1. Germline CDR1 is KGHSH and CDR2 is LQKENI. V trimming: 2 bases; J trimming: 1 base; junction bases outside the gene matches: 6. CDR3 size: 16 residues. CDR3 region: CASSPRLQGDNYGYTF. CDR3 DNA: TGTGCCAGCTCACCAAGGTTACAGGGGGATAACTATGGCTACACCTTC.